The 3 T cell receptor beta chains listed next were all sequenced from one sample in a study of T cells after yellow fever vaccination. In TCRdb, the 5' RACE reads were re-called with MiXCR into one record per CDR3 protein. The table has more than 10,000 distinct CDR3 sequences, nearly 5% seen once. The sample consisted of PBMCs, either bulk or a sorted T-cell subset (CD4+, CD8+, memory, or dextramer-sorted; not recorded which), taken 45 days after the yellow fever booster vaccination. Receptor source: a man aged 30 to 39 who received the YFV17D yellow fever vaccine.

There are many counts of this clonotype. The genes are TRBV12-3 or TRBV12-4 and TRBJ2-6, with 12 bases fitting TRBD2. The CDR3 runs 18 residues. V lost 5 bases, J lost 2 bases, and 7 bases stayed unmatched. CDR3: CASSPSTSGGTGANVLTF. The CDR3 nucleotides read TGTGCCAGCAGTCCATCGACTAGCGGGGGAACTGGGGCCAACGTCCTGACTTTC.

The table lists this clonotype with many counts. The DNA of the CDR3 is TGTGCCAGCAGTTTAGAAGTGTTCCAGGAAGGCACCGGGGAGCTGTTTTTT. This codes for CASSLEVFQEGTGELFF. The V call is TRBV27, the J call TRBJ2-2; D not certain. Trimming cost V 2 bases and J 4 bases, with 17 bases left between them. This CDR3 has 17 amino acids. The germline V gene has CDR1 MNHEY and CDR2 SMNVEV (reference sequence).

Many counts were recorded for this clonotype. For the CDR3, the DNA is TGCAGCCACATTTTTAGGGGCACAGATACGCAGTATTTT. It yields the protein CSHIFRGTDTQYF. The chain is built from TRBV29-1 and TRBJ2-3; D is ambiguous. Germline CDR1 SQVTM, CDR2 ANQGSEA. V was pared by 8 bases and J by 1 base, with 13 bases between. This CDR3 comprises 13 residues.